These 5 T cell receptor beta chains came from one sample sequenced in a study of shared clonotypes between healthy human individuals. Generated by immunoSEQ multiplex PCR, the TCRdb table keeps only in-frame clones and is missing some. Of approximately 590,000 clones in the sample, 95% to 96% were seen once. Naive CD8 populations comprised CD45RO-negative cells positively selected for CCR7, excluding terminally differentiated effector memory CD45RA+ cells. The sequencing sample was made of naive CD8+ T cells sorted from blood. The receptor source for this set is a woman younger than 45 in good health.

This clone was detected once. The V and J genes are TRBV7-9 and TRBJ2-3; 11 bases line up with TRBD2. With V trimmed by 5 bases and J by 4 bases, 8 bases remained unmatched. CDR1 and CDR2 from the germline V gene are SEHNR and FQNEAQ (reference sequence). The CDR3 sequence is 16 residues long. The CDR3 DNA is TGTGCCAGCAGCCCTAGCGGGAGGAGTAGGGCAGATACGCAGTATTTT. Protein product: CASSPSGRSRADTQYF.

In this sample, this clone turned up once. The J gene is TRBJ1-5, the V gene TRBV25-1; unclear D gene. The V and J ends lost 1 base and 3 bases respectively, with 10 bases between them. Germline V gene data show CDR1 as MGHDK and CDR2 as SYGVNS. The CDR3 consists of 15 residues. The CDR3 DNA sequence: TGTGCCAGCAGTGAATTAGAGGCCCCCAATCAGCCCCAGCATTTT. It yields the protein CASSELEAPNQPQHF.

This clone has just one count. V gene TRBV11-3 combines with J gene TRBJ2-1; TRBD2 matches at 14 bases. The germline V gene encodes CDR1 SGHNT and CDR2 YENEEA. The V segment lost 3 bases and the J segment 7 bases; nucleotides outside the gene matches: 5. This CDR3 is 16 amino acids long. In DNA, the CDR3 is TGTGCCAGCAGCTTGGAGGGACTAGCGGGAGTGAATGAGCAGTTCTTC. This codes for CASSLEGLAGVNEQFF.

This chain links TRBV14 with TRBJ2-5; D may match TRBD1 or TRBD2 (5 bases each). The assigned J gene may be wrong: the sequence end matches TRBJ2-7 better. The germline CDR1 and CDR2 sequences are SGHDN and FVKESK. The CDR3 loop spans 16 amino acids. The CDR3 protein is CASSQARRTPVYEQYF. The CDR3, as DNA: TGTGCCAGCAGCCAAGCCCGGAGGACACCGGTCTACGAGCAGTACTTC.

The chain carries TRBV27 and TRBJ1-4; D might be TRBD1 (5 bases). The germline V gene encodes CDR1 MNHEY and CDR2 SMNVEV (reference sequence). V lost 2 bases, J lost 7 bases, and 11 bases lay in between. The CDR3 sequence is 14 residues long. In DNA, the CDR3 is TGTGCCAGCAGTTTAGGGGGGGTTAGTGAAAAACTGTTTTTT. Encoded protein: CASSLGGVSEKLFF.